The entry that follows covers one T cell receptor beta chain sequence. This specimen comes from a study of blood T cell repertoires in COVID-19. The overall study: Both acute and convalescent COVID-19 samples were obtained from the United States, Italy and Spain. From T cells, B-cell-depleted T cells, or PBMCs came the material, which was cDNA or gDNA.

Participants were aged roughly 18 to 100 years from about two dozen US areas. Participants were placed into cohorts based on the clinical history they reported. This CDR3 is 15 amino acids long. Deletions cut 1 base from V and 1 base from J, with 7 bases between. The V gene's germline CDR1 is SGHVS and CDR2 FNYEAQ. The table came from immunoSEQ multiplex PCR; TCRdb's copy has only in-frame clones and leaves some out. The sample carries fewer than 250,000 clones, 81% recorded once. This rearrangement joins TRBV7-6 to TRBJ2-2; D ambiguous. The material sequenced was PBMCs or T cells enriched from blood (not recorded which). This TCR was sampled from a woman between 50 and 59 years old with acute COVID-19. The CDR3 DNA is TGTGCCAGCAGCTTAGTTGCGGTGAACACCGGGGAGCTGTTTTTT. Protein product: CASSLVAVNTGELFF.